This T cell receptor (beta chain) was captured in a study of blood T cell repertoires in COVID-19. Study context: The United States, Italy and Spain supplied acute and convalescent COVID-19 samples. T cells, B-cell-depleted T cells, or PBMCs supplied cDNA or gDNA.

As processed by the authors: The authors estimated nucleated cell counts from reference gene primer amplification. Only in-frame clones appear in the TCRdb table, and some are missing; sequencing was by immunoSEQ multiplex PCR. The V and J calls and the clone size are those of that table, but D and trimming were determined from the DNA. The repertoire holds fewer than 250,000 clones, roughly 80% seen once, with over 10% in the top ten. The germline V gene has CDR1 MNHEY and CDR2 SVGEGT. This CDR3 region has 14 residues. V gave up 4 bases and J gave up 15 bases; unmatched junction bases: 8. This TCR was recovered from a woman aged 45-59 years with acute or convalescent COVID-19. Sequenced sample: peripheral blood. V gene TRBV6-2 or TRBV6-3 combines with J gene TRBJ2-1, with TRBD2 matching over 14 bases. The CDR3 loop reads CASSSSGTSGSRFF. CDR3 coding DNA: TGTGCCAGCAGTTCATCCGGGACTAGCGGGAGTCGGTTCTTC.